The entry that follows covers one T cell receptor beta chain sequence. The method was immunoSEQ multiplex PCR; TCRdb's version includes in-frame clones alone and lacks a portion of them. This sample has fewer than 250,000 clones, with approximately 90% found just once. This sample is drawn from a study of blood T cell repertoires in COVID-19. This CDR3 is 13 amino acids long. Trimming took 8 bases from V and 0 from J, leaving 7 bases between them. Germline values: CDR1 MNHNY, CDR2 SVGAGI (reference sequence). This TCR came from a woman between 35 and 50 years old in a cohort exposed to, infected with or recovered from COVID-19 (not recorded which). Sequencing was done on a sample of PBMCs or T cells enriched from blood (not recorded which). The chain links TRBV6-6 to TRBJ2-2; possible D gene TRBD1, 5 bases. The CDR3 coding sequence is TGTGCCAGCGCGACAGCGAACACCGGGGAGCTGTTTTTT. It yields the protein CASATANTGELFF.